The next 16 T cell receptor beta chains were all read from a single sample in a study of CD8+CD57+ T cells in acquired aplastic anemia. CDR3 and TCR beta VDJ profiling relied on a genomic DNA template. One entry per CDR3 protein results from TCRdb running MiXCR on the reads. The table includes around 50,000 distinct CDR3 sequences, about two thirds detected once. Input material: sorted CD4+, CD8+, or CD8+CD57+ T cells (not recorded which) from PBMCs. The receptors here all came from a human donor in good health, serving as a control.

This sequence joins TRBV7-2 and TRBJ1-2; D might be TRBD1 (5 bases). V dropped 5 bases and J dropped 7 bases, with 11 bases sitting between them. CDR1 and CDR2 (germline): SGHTA, FQGNSA. The CDR3 contains 12 residues. Here the CDR3 DNA reads TGTGCCAGCAGCACCGGGGCAGGTGGCTACACCTTC. This encodes CASSTGAGGYTF.

This clonotype is classed as medium-sized. V is TRBV20-1 and J is TRBJ2-7; D uncertain. V shed 2 bases and J shed 3 bases, with 11 bases lying between them. CDR1 and CDR2 from the germline V gene are DFQATT and SNEGSKA (reference sequence). The CDR3 has 13 residues. CDR3 sequence reads: CSARKTGDYEQYF. The CDR3 coding sequence is TGCAGTGCTAGAAAGACCGGAGACTACGAGCAGTACTTC.

With respect to this clonotype: A junction end diverges from the germline sequence, so it may reflect a read error. The chain carries TRBV15 and TRBJ1-5; D is perhaps TRBD1 (6 bases). Germline V gene sequence: CDR1 LNHNV, CDR2 YYDKDF (reference sequence). The CDR3 is made up of 14 amino acids. The CDR3 DNA is TGTGCCAGCAGCTTGGACAGCAATAATCAGCCCCAGCATTTT. This codes for CASSLDSNNQPQHF.

This rearrangement joins TRBV9 to TRBJ1-5; weak D call: TRBD1 (5 bases). The CDR3 runs 15 residues. CDR1 is SGDLS and CDR2 is YYNGEE in the germline V gene. V shed 4 bases and J shed 6 bases, with 17 bases lying between them. CDR3 sequence: CASSLGGQGGQPQHF. The CDR3 nucleotides are TGTGCCAGCAGCCTAGGAGGGCAGGGTGGTCAGCCCCAGCATTTT.

CDR3 nucleotides: TGCAGCGTACAATCGGGGGAAACCTATGGCTACACCTTC. Translating gives CSVQSGETYGYTF. The chain has TRBV29-1 and TRBJ1-2; tentative D call: TRBD1 (5 bases). The V end was cut by 6 bases, the J end by 4 bases, with 15 bases between. CDR3 length: 13 residues. Germline CDR1 is SQVTM and CDR2 is ANQGSEA. The whole variable domain, filled in from reference TRBV29-1 and TRBJ1-2, reads SAVISQKPSRDICQRGTSLTIQCQVDSQVTMMFWYRQQPGQSLTLIATANQGSEATYESGFVIDKFPISRPNLTFSTLTVSNMSPEDSSIYLCSVQSGETYGYTFGSGTRLTVV.

This clonotype was detected ten times or more. This chain joins TRBV27 and TRBJ2-7, with D possibly TRBD1 on 6 matching bases. In germline, CDR1 is MNHEY, CDR2 SMNVEV (reference sequence). V lost 1 base and J lost 1, with 14 bases in between. The CDR3 contains 16 residues. CDR3 amino acids: CASSLLRGGSSYEQYF. CDR3 DNA: TGTGCCAGCAGTTTATTGAGAGGGGGTAGTTCCTACGAGCAGTACTTC.

The V and J genes are TRBV9 and TRBJ2-1, with D unclear. Germline V gene data show CDR1 as SGDLS and CDR2 as YYNGEE. The CDR3 has 12 residues. With 7 bases removed from V and 3 bases from J, the gap between germline ends came to 8 bases. The DNA of the CDR3 is TGTGCCAGCTCCGGCAGCTACAATGAGCAGTTCTTC. It is translated as CASSGSYNEQFF.

The chain joins TRBV2 to TRBJ2-7; D tentatively fits TRBD1 or TRBD2 (5 bases each). The CDR3 covers 13 residues. V was trimmed by 6 bases and J by 1 base, leaving 10 bases between them. CDR1 and CDR2 from the germline V gene are SNHLY and FYNNEI. The CDR3 DNA follows: TGTGCCAGCAGACCGGGACCTTCCTACGAGCAGTACTTC. Amino acids: CASRPGPSYEQYF.

The chain combines TRBV29-1 with TRBJ1-1; 11 positions agree with TRBD1. Germline V gives CDR1 SQVTM, CDR2 ANQGSEA. This CDR3 region has 15 residues. With 4 bases clipped from V and 4 bases from J, the junction kept 8 bases outside the gene matches. Here the CDR3 DNA reads TGCAGCGTTGTGGTGGGGGACAGGGGGATCACTGAAGCTTTCTTT. Translating it yields CSVVVGDRGITEAFF.

V usage is TRBV19 and J usage is TRBJ1-2, with TRBD1 as a possible D gene (6 bases). Per germline, CDR1 LNHDA and CDR2 SQIVND (reference sequence). The CDR3 covers 14 residues. V shed 2 bases and J shed 8 bases, with 15 bases lying between them. The CDR3 region has the DNA TGTGCCAGTAGTATACCGTACAGGGTCGCCGGCTACACCTTC. Residues: CASSIPYRVAGYTF.

This clonotype was counted between two and nine times. The chain couples TRBV29-1 to TRBJ2-7; weak D call: TRBD1 (5 bases). V was cut by 4 bases and J by 3 bases, with 10 bases left in between. The CDR3 extends over 12 amino acids. Germline V gene lookup returns CDR1 SQVTM and CDR2 ANQGSEA. The CDR3: CSVVDRGYEQYF. The DNA of the CDR3 is TGCAGCGTTGTCGACAGAGGCTACGAGCAGTACTTC.

CDR3 nucleotide sequence: TGTGCCATCAGTGCCCAGGGATACCCCTACGAGCAGTACTTC. Its translation is CAISAQGYPYEQYF. The chain is built from TRBV10-3 and TRBJ2-7; D might be TRBD1 (5 bases). This CDR3 has 14 amino acids. V lost 4 bases, J lost 2 bases, and 12 bases lay in between. The germline V gene encodes CDR1 ENHRY and CDR2 SYGVKD.

This clonotype was detected only a few times. The chain links TRBV15 to TRBJ2-6; D is uncertain. From germline, CDR1 is LNHNV and CDR2 YYDKDF (reference sequence). V was clipped by 0 bases and J by 0 bases, with 3 bases between them. The CDR3 contains 15 residues. CDR3 protein: CATSRDDSGANVLTF. CDR3 coding DNA: TGTGCCACCAGCAGAGATGACTCTGGGGCCAACGTCCTGACTTTC.

Concerning this clonotype itself: Germline is not matched at one junction end, which may reflect a read error. J is TRBJ2-7 and V is TRBV7-9, with D possibly being TRBD1 (6 bases). Germline CDR1 reads SEHNR; CDR2 reads FQNEAQ (reference sequence). CDR3 size: 15 residues. CDR3 nucleotide sequence: TGTGCCAGCAGCTTACTACAGGGCATCCCCACCGAGCGGTACTTC. It codes for CASSLLQGIPTERYF.

This clonotype is medium-sized (0.01 to 0.1%) within its sample. V and J are TRBV19 and TRBJ2-1; TRBD2 aligns across 10 bases. CDR1 LNHDA and CDR2 SQIVND come from the germline V gene (reference sequence). The CDR3 is made up of 17 amino acids. V lost 7 bases and J lost 6; bases outside the gene matches: 15. CDR3 amino acids: CASTPSSGGTGANEQFF. DNA of the CDR3: TGTGCCAGTACCCCGTCTAGCGGGGGAACCGGGGCCAATGAGCAGTTCTTC. Together with reference TRBV19 and TRBJ2-1, the CDR3 gives the full variable domain: DGGITQSPKYLFRKEGQNVTLSCEQNLNHDAMYWYRQDPGQGLRLIYYSQIVNDFQKGDIAEGYSVSREKKESFPLTVTSAQKNPTAFYLCASTPSSGGTGANEQFFGPGTRLTVL.

The chain is built from TRBV24-1 and TRBJ2-5; 12 positions match TRBD2. The CDR3 spans 17 residues. J lost 3 bases, V lost 3 bases, and 7 bases had no gene match. Germline V gene sequence: CDR1 KGHDR, CDR2 SFDVKD. Written as DNA, the CDR3 is TGTGCCACCAGTGATCCCCCGACTAGCGGGGGAGAAGAGACCCAGTACTTC. Translated: CATSDPPTSGGEETQYF.